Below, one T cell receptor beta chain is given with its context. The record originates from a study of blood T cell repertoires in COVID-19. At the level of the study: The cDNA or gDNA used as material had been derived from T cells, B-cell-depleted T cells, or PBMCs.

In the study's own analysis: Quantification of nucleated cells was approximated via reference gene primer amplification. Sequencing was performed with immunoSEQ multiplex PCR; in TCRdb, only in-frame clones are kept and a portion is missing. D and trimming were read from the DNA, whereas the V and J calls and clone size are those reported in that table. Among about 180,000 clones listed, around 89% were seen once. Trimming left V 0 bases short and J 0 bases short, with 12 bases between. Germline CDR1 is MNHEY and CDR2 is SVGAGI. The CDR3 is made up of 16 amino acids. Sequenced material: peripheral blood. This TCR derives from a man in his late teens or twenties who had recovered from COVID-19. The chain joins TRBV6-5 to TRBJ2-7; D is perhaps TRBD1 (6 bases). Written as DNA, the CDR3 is TGTGCCAGCAGTTACTCGACTCTACAGGGCTCCTACGAGCAGTACTTC. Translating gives CASSYSTLQGSYEQYF.